This record looks at one T cell receptor beta chain sequence and its context. What it binds is not known. The PCR was carried out with 60 Vbeta primers and 13 Jbeta primers. Produced via immunoSEQ multiplex PCR; TCRdb's table is partial and in-frame only. Found here are some 160,000 clones, roughly 70% of them singletons; the top ten hold less than 5%. The sample comes from a study of cytomegalovirus exposure and HLA in healthy donors. The study's findings and limits: Follow-up analysis seemed to connect common viral pathogens with several of the most significant clusters identified.

Germline trimming cut 4 bases from V and 1 base from J; bases unmatched to any gene: 11. From germline, CDR1 is MNHEY and CDR2 SMNVEV (reference sequence). The CDR3 length is 17 residues. Material: PBMCs. The V call is TRBV27, the J call TRBJ2-7; 9 bases fit TRBD1. This receptor was identified in a man aged 55-75 years in good health and CMV-seronegative. This CDR3 reads CASSSLPGQGRSYEQYF. The CDR3 coding sequence is TGTGCCAGCAGTTCCTTACCCGGACAGGGGCGTTCCTACGAGCAGTACTTC.